This TCR beta chain derives from a study of shared clonotypes between healthy human individuals. Whole-study context: The study enrolled two women and three men aged 18 to 49.

Sorted-subset replicate PCRs used roughly 180 ng DNA, approximately 30,000 T cell genomes. Clones were sequenced by immunoSEQ multiplex PCR, and TCRdb holds only the in-frame ones, with some missing. Of about 2 million clones in the sample, 95% are singletons; the top ten hold about 0.13%. Points on this clone: The antigen remains unidentified.

Trimming pared 6 bases from V and 2 bases from J, leaving 13 bases between. Germline values: CDR1 MNHEY, CDR2 SVGAGI. The CDR3 covers 14 residues. Overall study findings and caveats: The sharing of 4% to 5.5% of naive CD4 clonotypes was seen across a handful of donors. Relative to clonotypes present in all four donors, those not shared had lower generation probabilities.

The TCR was taken from a man younger than 35 in good health. V gene TRBV6-5 combines with J gene TRBJ1-2; D unresolved. Sequenced material: naive CD4+ T cells sorted from blood. Described subset: CD45RA+ positively selected. The CDR3 bases are TGTGCCAGCAGCCAATCAGTGGGGAACTATGGCTACACCTTC. Translating it yields CASSQSVGNYGYTF.